A selection of T cell receptor beta chains follows, all from one sample in a study of blood T cell repertoires in COVID-19. The protocol was immunoSEQ multiplex PCR, while the TCRdb copy is restricted to in-frame clones and leaves out a portion. The sample has approximately 240,000 clones, around 84% seen once. The sequenced material came from peripheral blood. The receptors here all came from a man over 45 who had recovered from COVID-19. CDR3s include the opening cysteine and the closing phenylalanine or tryptophan. The D gene is left open where the match is weak. The listing skips clone size in some rows; elsewhere it reads once, few, many or a size class.

d_call,j_call,v_call,clone_size,cdr3_nt,cdr3_aa
TRBD2,TRBJ2-3,TRBV11-2,-,TGTGCCAGCAGCCCGGGACTATCCACAGATACGCAGTATTTT,CASSPGLSTDTQYF
TRBD1,TRBJ2-7,TRBV27,-,TGTGCCAGCAGTATTAAGCCGGGACAGGACTACGAGCAGTACTTC,CASSIKPGQDYEQYF
TRBD1,TRBJ1-2,TRBV18,-,TGTGCCAGCTCACCTTCCGAGACAGGGGGCGGCTATGGCTACACCTTC,CASSPSETGGGYGYTF
TRBD2,TRBJ2-7,TRBV9,-,TGTGCCAGCAGCAACCAATTAGCGGGAAGGATGTACGAGCAGTACTTC,CASSNQLAGRMYEQYF
-,TRBJ2-7,TRBV6-2/TRBV6-3,-,TGTGCCAGCAGTTTCCTGTCCTACGAGCAGTACTTC,CASSFLSYEQYF
TRBD1,TRBJ2-1,TRBV5-5,few,TGTGCCAGCAGCCTGACAGGGACCTCCTACAATGAGCAGTTCTTC,CASSLTGTSYNEQFF
TRBD2,TRBJ2-5,TRBV28,-,TGTGCCAGCAGATTCGGACTAGCGGGTGCCGGCCAAGAGACCCAGTACTTC,CASRFGLAGAGQETQYF
TRBD1,TRBJ2-5,TRBV24-1,-,TGTGCGACAGGGTTAGCAGAGACCCAGTACTTC,CATGLAETQYF
TRBD1,TRBJ1-2,TRBV19,-,TGTGCCCCAAGATGGTCCGGGACAGGGGATCCTGGCTACACCTTC,CAPRWSGTGDPGYTF
-,TRBJ1-3,TRBV6-6,few,TGTGCCAGCAGTTACTTCGGGGTCGAGGGAAACACCATATATTTT,CASSYFGVEGNTIYF
-,TRBJ1-2,TRBV5-5,-,TGTGCCAGCAGCGAACCGGACATAATCAGTGGCTACACCTTC,CASSEPDIISGYTF
TRBD2,TRBJ2-3,TRBV7-2,-,TGTGCCAGCAGCCTCACTTCTAGCGGGTCGTCTAGCACAGATACGCAGTATTTT,CASSLTSSGSSSTDTQYF
-,TRBJ1-1,TRBV11-2,-,TGTGCCAGCAGCTTAGATCTTAGATTTGACACTGAAGCTTTCTTT,CASSLDLRFDTEAFF
TRBD1,TRBJ2-4,TRBV28,-,TGTGCCAGCAGTTTAACGGGACAGGGGCTAGCCAAAAACATTCAGTACTTC,CASSLTGQGLAKNIQYF
TRBD2,TRBJ2-7,TRBV7-9,once,TGTGCCACCGTGGCTAGCGGGAAAACCTACGAGCAGTACTTC,CATVASGKTYEQYF
TRBD2,TRBJ2-1,TRBV28,once,TGTGCCAGCAGTCCATCGGGACTAGCGGGAGGAGTATCCTACAATGAGCAGTTCTTC,CASSPSGLAGGVSYNEQFF
-,TRBJ2-2,TRBV9,-,TGTGCCAGCAGCAAATCTCTAGCCCCTAAGGGCGGGGAGCTGTTTTTT,CASSKSLAPKGGELFF
-,TRBJ2-7,TRBV12-1,-,TGTGCCAGCAGCTTCCGGACTGGGGACTACGAGCAGTACTTC,CASSFRTGDYEQYF
-,TRBJ2-7,TRBV9,-,TGTGCCAGCAGCGTAGCCCCGGGAGAAATCGACGAGCAGTACTTC,CASSVAPGEIDEQYF
-,TRBJ2-1,TRBV5-1,-,TGCGCCAGCAGCTTTGGACAGACGATTTACAATGAGCAGTTCTTC,CASSFGQTIYNEQFF
-,TRBJ2-1,TRBV11-2,-,TGTGCCAGCAGCTTAGATCGGGACTCGGGGTACAATGAGCAGTTCTTC,CASSLDRDSGYNEQFF